This T cell receptor beta chain emerged from a study of human thymus T cells. Study-wide results and limits: Among thymic and blood repertoires, usage of V and J genes appeared biased. Thymic repertoires overlap heavily among unrelated individuals, related research has reported.

It was from resections taken during corrective heart surgery that the thymus tissue came. Points on this clone: Its antigen remains unidentified.

Using immunoSEQ multiplex PCR, the repertoire was profiled, and TCRdb retains in-frame clones only, with some absent. This table has 120,000 or so clones, more than 90% appearing once. CDR1 is SGHRS, CDR2 YFSETQ, per germline. This CDR3 is built from 14 residues. The V end was cut by 4 bases, the J end by 0 bases, with 8 bases between. The sequencing sample was made of thymus tissue. This sequence originates from a boy in the first two years of life with a congenital heart defect but otherwise immunologically healthy. The chain has TRBV5-1 and TRBJ2-1; D might be TRBD2 (5 bases). CDR3 DNA: TGCGCCAGCAGCCAGGAGGTCTCCTACAATGAGCAGTTCTTC. Protein sequence: CASSQEVSYNEQFF.